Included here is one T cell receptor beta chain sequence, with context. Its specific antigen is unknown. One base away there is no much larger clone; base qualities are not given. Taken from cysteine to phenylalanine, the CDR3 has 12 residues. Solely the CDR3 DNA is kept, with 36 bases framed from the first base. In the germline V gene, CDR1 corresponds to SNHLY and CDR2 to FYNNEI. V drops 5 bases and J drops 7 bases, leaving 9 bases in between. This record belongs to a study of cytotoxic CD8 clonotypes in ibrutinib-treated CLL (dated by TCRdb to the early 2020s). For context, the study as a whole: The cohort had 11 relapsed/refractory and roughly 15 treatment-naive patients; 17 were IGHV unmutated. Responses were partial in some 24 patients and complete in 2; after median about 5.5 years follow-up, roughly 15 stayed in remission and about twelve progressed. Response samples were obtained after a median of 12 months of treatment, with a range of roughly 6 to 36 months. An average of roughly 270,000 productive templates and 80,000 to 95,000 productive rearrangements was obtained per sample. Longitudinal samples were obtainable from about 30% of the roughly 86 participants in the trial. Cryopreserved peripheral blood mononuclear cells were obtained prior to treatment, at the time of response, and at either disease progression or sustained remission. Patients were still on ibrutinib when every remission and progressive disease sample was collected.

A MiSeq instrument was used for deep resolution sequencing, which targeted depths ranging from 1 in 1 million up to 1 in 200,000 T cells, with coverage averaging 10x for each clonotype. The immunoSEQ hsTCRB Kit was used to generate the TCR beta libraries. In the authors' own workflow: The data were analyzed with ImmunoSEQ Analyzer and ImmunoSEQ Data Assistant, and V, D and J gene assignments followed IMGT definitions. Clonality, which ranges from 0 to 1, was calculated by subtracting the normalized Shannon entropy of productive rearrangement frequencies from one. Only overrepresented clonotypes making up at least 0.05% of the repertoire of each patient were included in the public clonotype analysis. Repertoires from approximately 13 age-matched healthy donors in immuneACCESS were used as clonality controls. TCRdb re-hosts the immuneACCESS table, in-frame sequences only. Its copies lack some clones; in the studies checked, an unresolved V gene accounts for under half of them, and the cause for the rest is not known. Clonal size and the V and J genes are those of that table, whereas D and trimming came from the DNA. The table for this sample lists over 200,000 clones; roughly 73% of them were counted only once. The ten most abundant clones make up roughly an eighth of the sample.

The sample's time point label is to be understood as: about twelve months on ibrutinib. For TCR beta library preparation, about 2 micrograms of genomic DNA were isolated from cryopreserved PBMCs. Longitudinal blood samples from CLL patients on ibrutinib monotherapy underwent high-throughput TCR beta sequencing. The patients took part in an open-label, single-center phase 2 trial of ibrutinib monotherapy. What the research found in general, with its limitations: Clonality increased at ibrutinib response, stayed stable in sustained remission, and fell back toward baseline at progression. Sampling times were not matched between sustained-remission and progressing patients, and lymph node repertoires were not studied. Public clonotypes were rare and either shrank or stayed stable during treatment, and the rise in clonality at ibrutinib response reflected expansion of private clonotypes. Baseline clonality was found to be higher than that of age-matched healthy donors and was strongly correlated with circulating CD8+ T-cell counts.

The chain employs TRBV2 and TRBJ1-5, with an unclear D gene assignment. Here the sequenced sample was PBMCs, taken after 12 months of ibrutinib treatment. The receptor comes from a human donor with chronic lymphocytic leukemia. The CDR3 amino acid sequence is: CASSNGVQPQHF. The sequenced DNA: TGTGCCAGCAGTAACGGGGTACAGCCCCAGCATTTT.